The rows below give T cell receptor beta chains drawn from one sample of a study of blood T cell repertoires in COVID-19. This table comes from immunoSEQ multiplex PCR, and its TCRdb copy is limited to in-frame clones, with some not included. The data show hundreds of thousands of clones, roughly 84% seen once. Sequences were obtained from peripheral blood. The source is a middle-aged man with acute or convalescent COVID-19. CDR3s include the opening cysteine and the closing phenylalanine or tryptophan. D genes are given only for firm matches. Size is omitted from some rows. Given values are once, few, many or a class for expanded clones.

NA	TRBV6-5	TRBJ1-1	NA	TGTGCCAGCAGTTCCCAACCGGACTTAACTGAAGCTTTCTTT	CASSSQPDLTEAFF
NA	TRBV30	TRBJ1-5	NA	TGTGCCTGGAGTGTACCCAGGGGCGGCCAGCCCCAGCATTTT	CAWSVPRGGQPQHF
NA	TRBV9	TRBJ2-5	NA	TGTGCCAGCAGCGATTCCGGACTGAATCCCCGGGGGGAGACCCAGTACTTC	CASSDSGLNPRGETQYF
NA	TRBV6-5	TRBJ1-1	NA	TGTGCCAGCAGTTACTCGAGAAAGGGGGCTGAAGCTTTCTTT	CASSYSRKGAEAFF
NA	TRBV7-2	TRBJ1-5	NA	TGTGCCAGCAGCGTCAGGGATGTCAATCAGCCCCAGCATTTT	CASSVRDVNQPQHF
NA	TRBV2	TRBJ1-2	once	TGTGCCACTGGTGCAGGGTCCATTCTCTATGGCTACACCTTC	CATGAGSILYGYTF
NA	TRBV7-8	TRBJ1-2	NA	TGTGCCAGCACCATTAGGGGAAGGCAGCCAGGCGGCTACACCTTC	CASTIRGRQPGGYTF
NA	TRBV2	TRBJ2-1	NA	TGTGCCAGCAGTGAGGGCACCCCCGGTCTCAATGAGCAGTTCTTC	CASSEGTPGLNEQFF
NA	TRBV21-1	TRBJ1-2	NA	TGTGCCAGCAGCAAAGAAATCAATCCACAGATCGATAACTATGGCTACACCTTC	CASSKEINPQIDNYGYTF
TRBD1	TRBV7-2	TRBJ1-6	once	TGTGCCAGCAGAAAGACAGGGGCGGAATATAATTCACCCCTCCACTTT	CASRKTGAEYNSPLHF
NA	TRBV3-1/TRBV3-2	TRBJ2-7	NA	TGTGCCAGCAGCCAAGCGTACAGGGCGGAGGAGCAGTACTTC	CASSQAYRAEEQYF
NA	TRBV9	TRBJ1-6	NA	TGTGCCAGCAGCGCGGGACTCCAGAGCGAATCACCCCTCCACTTT	CASSAGLQSESPLHF
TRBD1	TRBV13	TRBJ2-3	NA	TGTGCCAGCAGCTTACGACAGGGGGCAGCAGATACGCAGTATTTT	CASSLRQGAADTQYF
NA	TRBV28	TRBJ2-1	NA	TGTGCCAGCAGTCCTCCGGGCTCCTACAATGAGCAGTTCTTC	CASSPPGSYNEQFF
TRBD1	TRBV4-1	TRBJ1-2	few	TGCGCCAGCAGCCAAGATGCCGCCGGGACAGGGGAGAAGAATGGCTACACCTTC	CASSQDAAGTGEKNGYTF
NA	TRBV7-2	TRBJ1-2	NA	TGTGCCAGCAGCCCGATGACAATAAACCGTGGCTACACCTTC	CASSPMTINRGYTF
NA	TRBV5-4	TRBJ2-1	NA	TGTGCCAGCAGCTCTAGCGCTTTTATGAATGAGCAGTTCTTC	CASSSSAFMNEQFF
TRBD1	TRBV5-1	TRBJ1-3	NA	TGCGCCAGCAGCTTGGCCGGCGACAGGGGTTACGGAAACACCATATATTTT	CASSLAGDRGYGNTIYF
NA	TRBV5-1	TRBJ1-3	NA	TGCGCCAGCAGCTTGAGCGGGGGCTATGAAAACACCATATATTTT	CASSLSGGYENTIYF
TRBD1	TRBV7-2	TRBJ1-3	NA	TGTGCCAGCAGCCCCGGGGGGCAGGGGGCAAGAAACACCATATATTTT	CASSPGGQGARNTIYF
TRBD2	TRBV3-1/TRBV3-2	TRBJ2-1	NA	TGTGCCAGCAGCCACCTAATTAGCGGGGGTGGGAATGAGCAGTTCTTC	CASSHLISGGGNEQFF
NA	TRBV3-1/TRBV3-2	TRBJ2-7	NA	TGTGCCAGCAGCCCTACTCTCGCGGGGTCCCTCTACGAGCAGTACTTC	CASSPTLAGSLYEQYF
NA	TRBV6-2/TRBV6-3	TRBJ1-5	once	TGTGCCAGCAGCAGGACAAACCAGGATCAGCCCCAGCATTTT	CASSRTNQDQPQHF
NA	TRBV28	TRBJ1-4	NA	TGTGCCACCAATGAATGGGGGGATAATGAAAAACTGTTTTTT	CATNEWGDNEKLFF
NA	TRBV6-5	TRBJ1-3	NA	TGTGCCAGCTCCAAACGCGAAGCCTCGGGAAACACCATATATTTT	CASSKREASGNTIYF
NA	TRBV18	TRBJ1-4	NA	TGTGCCAGCTCACCAGGCGGTACGGCTAATGAAAAACTGTTTTTT	CASSPGGTANEKLFF
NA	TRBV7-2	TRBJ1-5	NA	TGTGCCAGCAGCTCCCAGGGAGGTCAGCCCCAGCATTTT	CASSSQGGQPQHF
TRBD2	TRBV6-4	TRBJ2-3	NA	TGTGCCAGCAGTAGGATTACTAGCGGGGGGGCCGAGTGGACAGATACGCAGTATTTT	CASSRITSGGAEWTDTQYF
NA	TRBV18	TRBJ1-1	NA	TGTGCCAGCTCACCATCTAAAGAAGCTTTCTTT	CASSPSKEAFF
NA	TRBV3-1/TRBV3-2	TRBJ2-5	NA	TGTGCCAGCAGCCAAGGAGACGGGGGTTTCCAAGAGACCCAGTACTTC	CASSQGDGGFQETQYF
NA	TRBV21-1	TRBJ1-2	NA	TGTGCCACTACGGGGGGCTACACCTTC	CATTGGYTF
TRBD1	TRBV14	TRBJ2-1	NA	TGTGCCAGCAGCCAAGATCGAGTGGGACAGAATGAGCAGTTCTTC	CASSQDRVGQNEQFF